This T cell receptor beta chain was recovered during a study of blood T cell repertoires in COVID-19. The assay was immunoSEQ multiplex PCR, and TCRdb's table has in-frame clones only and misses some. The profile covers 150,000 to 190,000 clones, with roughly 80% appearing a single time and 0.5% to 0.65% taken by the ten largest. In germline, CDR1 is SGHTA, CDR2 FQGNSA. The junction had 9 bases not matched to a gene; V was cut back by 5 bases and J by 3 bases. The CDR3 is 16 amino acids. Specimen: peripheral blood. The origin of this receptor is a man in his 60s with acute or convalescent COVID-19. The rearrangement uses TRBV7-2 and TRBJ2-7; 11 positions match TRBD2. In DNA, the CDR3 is TGTGCCAGCAGCGCGACCGGGACTAGCGGACACTACGAGCAGTACTTC. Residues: CASSATGTSGHYEQYF.